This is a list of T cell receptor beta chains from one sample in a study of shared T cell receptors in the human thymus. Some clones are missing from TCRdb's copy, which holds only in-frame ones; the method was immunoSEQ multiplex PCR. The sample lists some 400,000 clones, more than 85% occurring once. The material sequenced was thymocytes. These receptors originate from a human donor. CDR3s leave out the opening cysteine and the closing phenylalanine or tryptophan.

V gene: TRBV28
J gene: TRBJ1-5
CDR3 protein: ASSSDSTWVPQH

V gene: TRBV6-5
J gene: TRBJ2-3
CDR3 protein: ASSYSINYPDTQY

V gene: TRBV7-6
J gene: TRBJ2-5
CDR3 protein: ASSYNRGGETQY

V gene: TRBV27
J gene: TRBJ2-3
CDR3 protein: ASSFGGGRTDTQY

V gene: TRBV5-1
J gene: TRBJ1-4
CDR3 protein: ASSQDRYNEKLF

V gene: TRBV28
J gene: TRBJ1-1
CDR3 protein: ASTPRTGWAEAF

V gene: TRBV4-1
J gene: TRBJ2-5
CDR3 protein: ASSQEAETGSQETQY

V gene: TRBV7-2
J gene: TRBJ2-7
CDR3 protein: ASSLGNEQY

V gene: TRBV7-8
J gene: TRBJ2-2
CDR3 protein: ASAAAGSSTGELF

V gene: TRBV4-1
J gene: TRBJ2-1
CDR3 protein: ASSHQTSGRYNEQF

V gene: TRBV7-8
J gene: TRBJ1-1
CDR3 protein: ASSLVPGDTEAF

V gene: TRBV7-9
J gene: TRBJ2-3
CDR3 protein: ASSLGPPADTQY

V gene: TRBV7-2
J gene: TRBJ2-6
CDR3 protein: ASSLAGGTGANVLT

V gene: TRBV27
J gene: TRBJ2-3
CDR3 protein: ASSFGQGNTDTQY

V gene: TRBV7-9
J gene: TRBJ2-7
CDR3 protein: ASSPRQGAGSSYEQY

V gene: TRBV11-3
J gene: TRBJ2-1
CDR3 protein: ASSDGTSAYNEQF

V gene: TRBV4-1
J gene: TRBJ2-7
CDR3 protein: ASSHLRDRDSYEQY

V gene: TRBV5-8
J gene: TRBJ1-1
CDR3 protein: ASSMDRGSMNTEAF

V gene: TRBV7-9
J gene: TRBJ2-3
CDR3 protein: ASRGRLDTQY

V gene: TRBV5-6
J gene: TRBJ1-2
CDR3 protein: ASSLSRGGPTNYGYT

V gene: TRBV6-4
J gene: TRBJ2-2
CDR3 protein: ASSDRETDRANTGELF

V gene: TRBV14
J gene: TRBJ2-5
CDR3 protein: ASSQVGRGSRETQY

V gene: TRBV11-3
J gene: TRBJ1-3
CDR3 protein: ASSLEGKTGGPGNTIY

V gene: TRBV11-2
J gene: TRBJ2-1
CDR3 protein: ASSWPGLALDNEQF

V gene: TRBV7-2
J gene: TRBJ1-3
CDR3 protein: ASSLGRGDRGHTIY

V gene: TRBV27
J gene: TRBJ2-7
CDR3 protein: ASSLSLEGRYEQY

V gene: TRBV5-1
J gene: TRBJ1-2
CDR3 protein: ASSLLYGYT

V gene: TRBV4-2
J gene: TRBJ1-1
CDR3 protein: ASSQAGVDATEAF

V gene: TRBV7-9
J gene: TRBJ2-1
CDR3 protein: ASSLGTSGVNEQF

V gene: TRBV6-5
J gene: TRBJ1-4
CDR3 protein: ASSLQSQHEKLF

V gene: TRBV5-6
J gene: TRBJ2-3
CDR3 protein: ASTTPRGGSGTDTQY

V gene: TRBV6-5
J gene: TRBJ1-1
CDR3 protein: ASSGGLKRTEAF

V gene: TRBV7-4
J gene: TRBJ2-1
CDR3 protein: ASSPGAAREQF

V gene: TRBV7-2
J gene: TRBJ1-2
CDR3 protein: ASSREAANYGYT

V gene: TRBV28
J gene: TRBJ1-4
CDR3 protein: ASSFHRNGEKLF

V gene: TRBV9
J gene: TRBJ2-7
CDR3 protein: ASSPPPGTCSYEQY

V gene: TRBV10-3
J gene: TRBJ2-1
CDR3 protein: AITASGRARQF

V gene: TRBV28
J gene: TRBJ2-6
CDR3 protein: ASRRRTSGANVLT

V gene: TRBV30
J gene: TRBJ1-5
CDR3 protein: AWSVRGYVNQPQH

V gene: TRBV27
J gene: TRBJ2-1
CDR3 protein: ASGGGNNGEDDLYNEQF

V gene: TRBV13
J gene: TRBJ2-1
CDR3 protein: ASSLSGPRTSGIPDYNEQF

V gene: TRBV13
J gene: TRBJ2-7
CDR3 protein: ASSLVYEQY

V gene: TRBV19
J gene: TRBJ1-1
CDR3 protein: ASSLRMQGVGTEAF

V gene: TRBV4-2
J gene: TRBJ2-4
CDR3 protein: ASSQEGPDRDIQY

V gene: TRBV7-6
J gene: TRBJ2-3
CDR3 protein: ASRRDPLAGGPVDTQY

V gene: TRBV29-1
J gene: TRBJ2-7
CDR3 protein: SVERTSGSYEQY

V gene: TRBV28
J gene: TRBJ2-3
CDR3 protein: ASSLVPPIPFSTDTQY